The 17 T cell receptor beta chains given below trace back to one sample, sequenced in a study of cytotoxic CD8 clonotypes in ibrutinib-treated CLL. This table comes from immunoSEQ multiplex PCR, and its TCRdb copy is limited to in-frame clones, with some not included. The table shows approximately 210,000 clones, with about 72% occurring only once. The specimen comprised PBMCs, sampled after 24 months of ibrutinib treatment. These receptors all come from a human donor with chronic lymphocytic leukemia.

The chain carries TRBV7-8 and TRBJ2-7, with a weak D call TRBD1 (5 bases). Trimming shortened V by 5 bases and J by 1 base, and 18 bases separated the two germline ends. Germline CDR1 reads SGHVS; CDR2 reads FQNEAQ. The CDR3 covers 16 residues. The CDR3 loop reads CASSEYVRAESYEQYF. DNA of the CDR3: TGTGCCAGCAGCGAGTACGTCAGGGCCGAGTCCTACGAGCAGTACTTC.

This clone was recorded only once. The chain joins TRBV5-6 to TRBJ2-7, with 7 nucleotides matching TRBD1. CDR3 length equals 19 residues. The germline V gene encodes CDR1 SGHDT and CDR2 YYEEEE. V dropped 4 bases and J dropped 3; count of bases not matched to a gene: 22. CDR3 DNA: TGTGCCAGCAGCGCCCCCTTTCGTATGGACAGGAAAGGGCACTACGAGCAGTACTTC. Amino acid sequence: CASSAPFRMDRKGHYEQYF.

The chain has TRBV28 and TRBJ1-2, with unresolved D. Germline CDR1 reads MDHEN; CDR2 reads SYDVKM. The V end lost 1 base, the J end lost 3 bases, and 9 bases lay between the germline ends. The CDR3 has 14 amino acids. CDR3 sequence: CASSLLREDYGYTF. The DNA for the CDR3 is TGTGCCAGCAGTTTATTAAGGGAAGACTATGGCTACACCTTC.

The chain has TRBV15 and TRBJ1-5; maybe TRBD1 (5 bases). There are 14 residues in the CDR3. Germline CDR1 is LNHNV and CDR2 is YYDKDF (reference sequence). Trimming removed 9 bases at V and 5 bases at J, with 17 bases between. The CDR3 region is CATKPSGIDQPQHF. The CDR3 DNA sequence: TGTGCCACAAAACCCTCAGGGATAGATCAGCCCCAGCATTTT.

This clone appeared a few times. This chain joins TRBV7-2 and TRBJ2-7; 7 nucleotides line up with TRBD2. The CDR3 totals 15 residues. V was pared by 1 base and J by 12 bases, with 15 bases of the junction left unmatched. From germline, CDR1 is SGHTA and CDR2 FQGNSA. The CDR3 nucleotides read TGTGCCAGCAGCTTAGTTTCAGGAACTAGCGTCCCGTGGTACTTC. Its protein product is CASSLVSGTSVPWYF.

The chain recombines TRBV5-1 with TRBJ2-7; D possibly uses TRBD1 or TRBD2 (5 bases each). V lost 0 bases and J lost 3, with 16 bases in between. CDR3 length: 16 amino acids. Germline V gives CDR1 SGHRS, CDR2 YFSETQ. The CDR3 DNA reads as TGCGCCAGCAGCTTGGGGGGGACCTTTGGTGTCTACGAGCAGTACTTC. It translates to CASSLGGTFGVYEQYF.

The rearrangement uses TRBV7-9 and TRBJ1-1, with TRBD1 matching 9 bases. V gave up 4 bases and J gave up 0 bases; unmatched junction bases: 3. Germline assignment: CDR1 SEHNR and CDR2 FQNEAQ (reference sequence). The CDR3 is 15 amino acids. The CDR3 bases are TGTGCCAGCAGCTCTCGACAGGGGGTGAACACTGAAGCTTTCTTT. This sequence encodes CASSSRQGVNTEAFF. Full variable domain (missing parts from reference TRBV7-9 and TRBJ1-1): DTGVSQNPRHKITKRGQNVTFRCDPISEHNRLYWYRQTLGQGPEFLTYFQNEAQLEKSRLLSDRFSAERPKGSFSTLEIQRTEQGDSAMYLCASSSRQGVNTEAFFGQGTRLTVV.

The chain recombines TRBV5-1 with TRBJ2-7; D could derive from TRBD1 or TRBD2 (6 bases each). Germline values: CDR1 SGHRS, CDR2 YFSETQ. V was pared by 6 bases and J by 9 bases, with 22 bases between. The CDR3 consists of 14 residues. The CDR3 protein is CASTSGAGHIGQYF. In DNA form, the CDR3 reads TGCGCCAGCACCTCAGGGGCGGGACATATAGGGCAGTACTTC. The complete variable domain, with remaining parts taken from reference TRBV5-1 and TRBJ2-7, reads KAGVTQTPRYLIKTRGQQVTLSCSPISGHRSVSWYQQTPGQGLQFLFEYFSETQRNKGNFPGRFSGRQFSNSRSEMNVSTLELGDSALYLCASTSGAGHIGQYFGPGTRLTVT.

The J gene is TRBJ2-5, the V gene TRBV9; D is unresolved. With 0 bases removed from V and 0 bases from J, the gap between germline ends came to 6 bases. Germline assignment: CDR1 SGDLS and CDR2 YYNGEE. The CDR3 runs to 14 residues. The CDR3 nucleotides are TGTGCCAGCAGCGTAGTGGCGAACCAAGAGACCCAGTACTTC. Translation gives CASSVVANQETQYF.

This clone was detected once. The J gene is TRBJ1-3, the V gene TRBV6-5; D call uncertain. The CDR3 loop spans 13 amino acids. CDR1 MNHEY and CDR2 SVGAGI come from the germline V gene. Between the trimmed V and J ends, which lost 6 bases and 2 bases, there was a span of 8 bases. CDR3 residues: CASSRGTGNTIYF. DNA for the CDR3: TGTGCCAGCAGCCGGGGTACTGGAAACACCATATATTTT.

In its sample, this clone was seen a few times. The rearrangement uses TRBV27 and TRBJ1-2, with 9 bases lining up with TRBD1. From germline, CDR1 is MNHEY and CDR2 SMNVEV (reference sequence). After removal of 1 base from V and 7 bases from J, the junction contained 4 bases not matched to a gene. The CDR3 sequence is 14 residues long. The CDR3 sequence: CASSLLQGASGYTF. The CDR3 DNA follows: TGTGCCAGCAGTTTATTACAGGGGGCCAGTGGCTACACCTTC.

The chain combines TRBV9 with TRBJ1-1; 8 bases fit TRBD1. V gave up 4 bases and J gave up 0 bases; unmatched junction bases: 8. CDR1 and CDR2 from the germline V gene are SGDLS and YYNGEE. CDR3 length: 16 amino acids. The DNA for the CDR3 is TGTGCCAGCAGCCCCTGGGACAGGATCCTGAACACTGAAGCTTTCTTT. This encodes CASSPWDRILNTEAFF.

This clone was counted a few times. The CDR3 loop reads CASTVIAGGPFEQFF. Here the CDR3 DNA reads TGTGCCAGCACCGTTATAGCGGGAGGCCCGTTTGAGCAGTTCTTC. The chain carries TRBV7-2 and TRBJ2-1, with TRBD2 identical over 10 bases. Germline V gene sequence: CDR1 SGHTA, CDR2 FQGNSA. V gave up 7 bases and J gave up 9 bases; unmatched junction bases: 12. The CDR3 consists of 15 residues.

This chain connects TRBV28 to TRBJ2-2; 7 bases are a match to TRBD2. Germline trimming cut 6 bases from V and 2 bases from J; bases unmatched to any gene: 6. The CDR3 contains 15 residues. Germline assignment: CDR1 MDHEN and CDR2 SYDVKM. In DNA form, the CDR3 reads TGTGCCAGCAGAACGAGCGGGATTAACACCGGGGAGCTGTTTTTT. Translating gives CASRTSGINTGELFF.

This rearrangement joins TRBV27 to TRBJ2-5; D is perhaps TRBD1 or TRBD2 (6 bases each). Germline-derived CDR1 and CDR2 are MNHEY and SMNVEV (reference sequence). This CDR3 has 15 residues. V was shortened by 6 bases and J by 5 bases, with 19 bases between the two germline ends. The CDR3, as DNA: TGTGCCAGCAGCTCCCCCTCACAGGGAGGTGAGACCCAGTACTTC. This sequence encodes CASSSPSQGGETQYF.

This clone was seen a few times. The CDR3 region is CASSSPLAGGVLTEQYF. The CDR3, as DNA: TGTGCCAGCAGCTCCCCATTGGCGGGAGGGGTTTTAACCGAGCAGTACTTC. The chain carries TRBV7-9 and TRBJ2-7, with 9 bases identical to TRBD2. The germline gives CDR1 SEHNR, CDR2 FQNEAQ (reference sequence). The CDR3 has 17 residues. V lost 4 bases, J lost 6 bases, and 16 bases stayed unmatched.

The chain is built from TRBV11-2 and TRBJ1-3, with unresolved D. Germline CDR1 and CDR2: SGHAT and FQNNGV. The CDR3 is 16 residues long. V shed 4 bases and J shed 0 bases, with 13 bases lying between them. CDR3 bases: TGTGCCAGCAGCTCAGGACGTAAGAGCTCTGGAAACACCATATATTTT. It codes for CASSSGRKSSGNTIYF.